This TCR beta chain comes out of a study of Ad26.COV2.S vaccination and SARS-CoV-2 variants. About the research overall: Ad26.COV2.S given intramuscularly, once or twice 56 days apart.

The treatment: roughly 18 received Ad26.COV2.S at low or high dose, single or two shots; several received placebo; per-sample allocation not given. Day 63 following the first vaccine or placebo injection was when the samples were taken. Aged 18-55 years, donor was enrolled in Boston in about 2020. Immunization relied on an Ad26 vector, which expressed Wuhan-strain SARS-CoV-2 spike. Sequencing used immunoSEQ multiplex PCR; TCRdb keeps in-frame clones, though not all of them. Among around 300,000 clones, almost 90% were seen once, and the ten largest hold around 5.5%. The sequencing here drew on peripheral blood, taken in a trial of Ad26.COV2.S vaccine versus placebo. This clonotype originated in a person between 18 and 60 years old who received the Ad26.COV2.S COVID-19 vaccine or a placebo.

CDR3 sequence (DNA): TGCGCCAGCAGCCCCCGGACTGGGTATGGGTACGAGCAGTACTTC. The encoded protein is CASSPRTGYGYEQYF. The chain recombines TRBV4-3 with TRBJ2-7, with D perhaps matching TRBD2 (5 bases). This CDR3 region has 15 residues. Germline V gives CDR1 LGHNA, CDR2 YSLEER. Trimming took off 4 bases at V and 4 bases at J, with 17 bases between the two ends.